A selection of T cell receptor beta chains follows, all from one sample in a study of shared clonotypes between healthy human individuals. Method: immunoSEQ multiplex PCR; TCRdb's copy keeps in-frame clones and lacks some. The table lists over 2,000,000 clones, 85% to 95% of them singletons. Source material: naive CD8+ T cells from PBMCs. All receptors derive from a man aged 18 to 29 in good health. Some clones in this sample may be carry-over from other donors' samples. Both conserved end residues are part of each CDR3. D genes are given only for firm matches. Size values are once, few and many counts, or a class for expanded clones, and some rows have none.

abundance,d_gene,j_gene,v_gene,CDR3aa,CDR3nt
NA,NA,TRBJ2-7,TRBV14,CASRMSGDYEQYF,TGTGCCAGCAGGATGTCAGGGGACTACGAGCAGTACTTC
NA,NA,TRBJ2-5,TRBV6-5,CASSSLWGKETQYF,TGTGCCAGCAGTTCCCTATGGGGGAAAGAGACCCAGTACTTC
NA,NA,TRBJ1-6,TRBV7-9,CASSLALAVDSPLHF,TGTGCCAGCAGCTTAGCGTTGGCAGTTGATTCACCCCTCCACTTT
NA,TRBD1,TRBJ1-2,TRBV7-8,CASSPQGAGYYGYTF,TGTGCCAGCAGCCCTCAGGGGGCCGGGTACTATGGCTACACCTTC
NA,TRBD2,TRBJ2-3,TRBV7-6,CASSLDTAGVVTDTQYF,TGTGCCAGCAGCTTAGATACAGCGGGAGTTGTCACAGATACGCAGTATTTT
NA,NA,TRBJ1-5,TRBV4-2,CASSQDLGGDQPQHF,TGTGCCAGCAGCCAAGACCTCGGGGGAGATCAGCCCCAGCATTTT
NA,TRBD1,TRBJ2-2,TRBV2,CASITGASTGELFF,TGTGCCAGCATTACAGGGGCGAGCACCGGGGAGCTGTTTTTT
NA,TRBD2,TRBJ2-3,TRBV9,CASSPWPGLAASTDTQYF,TGTGCCAGCAGCCCATGGCCGGGACTAGCGGCTAGCACAGATACGCAGTATTTT
NA,NA,TRBJ2-7,TRBV5-6,CASSPGGDLSFEQYF,TGTGCCAGCAGCCCCGGCGGGGACCTCAGTTTCGAGCAGTACTTC
NA,NA,TRBJ2-3,TRBV19,CACGLVGNTDTQYF,TGTGCTTGCGGCCTCGTGGGAAACACAGATACGCAGTATTTT
NA,TRBD2,TRBJ2-2,TRBV5-6,CASSLGTSGAKGAGELFF,TGTGCCAGCAGCTTGGGTACTAGCGGAGCCAAAGGGGCCGGGGAGCTGTTTTTT
NA,NA,TRBJ2-3,TRBV11-2,CASSLSHPLSTDTQYF,TGTGCCAGCAGCTTATCCCACCCCCTTTCCACAGATACGCAGTATTTT
NA,NA,TRBJ2-1,TRBV28,CASSFEKISSYNEQFF,TGTGCCAGCAGTTTTGAGAAAATTAGCTCCTACAATGAGCAGTTCTTC
NA,NA,TRBJ2-3,TRBV15,CATSPLGVRHTDTQYF,TGTGCCACCAGCCCCCTTGGCGTCCGACACACAGATACGCAGTATTTT
NA,TRBD2,TRBJ2-1,TRBV6-5,CASSRGLAGNNEQFF,TGTGCCAGCAGCCGGGGACTAGCGGGGAACAATGAGCAGTTCTTC
once,NA,TRBJ2-1,TRBV13,CASSLSRQIEQFF,TGTGCCAGCAGCTTATCCCGCCAAATTGAGCAGTTCTTC
NA,TRBD2,TRBJ2-1,TRBV11-3,CASSSPTSGGPRNEQFF,TGTGCCAGCAGCTCACCGACTAGCGGGGGGCCAAGGAATGAGCAGTTCTTC
NA,NA,TRBJ1-1,TRBV28,CASSPVGGITTEAFF,TGTGCCAGCAGTCCCGTTGGGGGGATCACGACTGAAGCTTTCTTT
NA,TRBD2,TRBJ2-1,TRBV5-6,CASSLMLAGSYNEQFF,TGTGCCAGCAGCTTGATGCTAGCGGGTTCCTACAATGAGCAGTTCTTC
NA,NA,TRBJ2-6,TRBV29-1,CSVSGLISGANVLTF,TGCAGCGTGTCGGGACTGATCTCTGGGGCCAACGTCCTGACTTTC
NA,NA,TRBJ2-7,TRBV5-4,CASSPRSGTYEQYF,TGTGCCAGCAGCCCCAGGTCAGGGACCTACGAGCAGTACTTC
once,NA,TRBJ2-2,TRBV13,CASSLRLLGELFF,TGTGCCAGCAGCCTCAGACTCCTCGGGGAGCTGTTTTTT
NA,NA,TRBJ2-7,TRBV27,CASAVGRTYEQYF,TGTGCCAGTGCGGTAGGGAGGACCTACGAGCAGTACTTC
once,TRBD2,TRBJ2-2,TRBV9,CASSTPGGVNTGELFF,TGTGCCAGCAGCACCCCGGGGGGGGTGAACACCGGGGAGCTGTTTTTT
NA,TRBD1,TRBJ1-2,TRBV28,CASSFDRAGYTF,TGTGCCAGCAGTTTCGACAGGGCTGGCTACACCTTC
once,NA,TRBJ2-1,TRBV29-1,CSVRLLSRAPYNEQFF,TGCAGCGTTAGGCTCCTCAGCCGGGCCCCCTACAATGAGCAGTTCTTC
NA,NA,TRBJ2-5,TRBV5-5,CASSDGPQYF,TGTGCCAGCAGCGACGGACCCCAGTACTTC
few,NA,TRBJ2-1,TRBV9,CASSVVSVDEQFF,TGTGCCAGCAGCGTGGTCTCGGTTGATGAGCAGTTCTTC
NA,TRBD2,TRBJ2-3,TRBV10-3,CAISESSGGSTDTQYF,TGTGCCATCAGTGAGTCGTCGGGAGGGAGCACAGATACGCAGTATTTT
NA,NA,TRBJ1-1,TRBV19,CASSPRVLNTEAFF,TGTGCCAGTAGTCCGAGGGTCCTGAACACTGAAGCTTTCTTT